The 23 T cell receptor beta chains reported below all come from one sample, sequenced in a study of T cell changes during pregnancy in multiple sclerosis. Using immunoSEQ multiplex PCR, the repertoire was profiled, and TCRdb retains in-frame clones only, with some absent. Of under 50,000 clones in the sample, approximately 95% were seen once. The sequences come from CD8+ T cells from peripheral blood mononuclear cells, collected in the first trimester of pregnancy. The receptors shown here come from a female donor with multiple sclerosis, enrolled in a pregnancy study.

The J gene is TRBJ1-5, the V gene TRBV4-1; D remains ambiguous. CDR3 size: 14 residues. Per germline, CDR1 MGHRA and CDR2 YSYEKL. Trimming took off 4 bases at V and 4 bases at J, with 11 bases between the two ends. The CDR3 reads CASSLVGQNQPQHF. The CDR3 DNA is TGCGCCAGCAGCCTCGTTGGGCAAAATCAGCCCCAGCATTTT.

V is TRBV19 and J is TRBJ2-5, with 12 bases identical to TRBD1. Germline CDR1 reads LNHDA; CDR2 reads SQIVND (reference sequence). The CDR3 consists of 15 residues. Trimming cost V 6 bases and J 1 base; bases outside gene matches: 3. The CDR3 here is CASSWDRGLQETQYF. CDR3 nucleotide sequence: TGTGCCAGTAGCTGGGACAGGGGGCTCCAAGAGACCCAGTACTTC.

The chain has TRBV19 and TRBJ1-5, with D possibly TRBD1 on 5 matching bases. V was clipped by 3 bases and J by 0 bases, with 12 bases between them. The germline CDR1 and CDR2 sequences are LNHDA and SQIVND (reference sequence). The CDR3 extends over 16 amino acids. CDR3 sequence reads: CASSMGGDHSNQPQHF. The CDR3 DNA is TGTGCCAGTAGTATGGGGGGAGATCATAGCAATCAGCCCCAGCATTTT.

The CDR3 spells CASPLQGLEGYTF. The CDR3 nucleotides read TGTGCCAGCCCCCTTCAGGGTCTGGAGGGCTACACCTTC. The rearrangement joins TRBV2 to TRBJ1-2; possibly TRBD1 for D (5 bases). This CDR3 comprises 13 residues. The V and J ends lost 8 bases and 8 bases respectively, with 18 bases between them. Germline V CDR1 and CDR2: SNHLY, FYNNEI. Filled out from reference TRBV2 and TRBJ1-2, the complete variable domain reads EPEVTQTPSHQVTQMGQEVILRCVPISNHLYFYWYRQILGQKVEFLVSFYNNEISEKSEIFDDQFSVERPDGSNFTLKIRSTKLEDSAMYFCASPLQGLEGYTFGSGTRLTVV.

This chain connects TRBV28 to TRBJ1-2; TRBD1 aligns across 10 bases. Germline values: CDR1 MDHEN, CDR2 SYDVKM. The CDR3 covers 17 residues. The ends lost 7 bases at V and 4 bases at J; junction bases unmatched: 15. This CDR3 reads CASTPTRQGAAFYGYTF. Written as DNA, the CDR3 is TGTGCCAGCACACCAACCCGACAGGGGGCAGCATTCTATGGCTACACCTTC.

The chain has TRBV6-1 and TRBJ1-1; possible D gene TRBD1, 6 bases. CDR1 is MNHNS and CDR2 is SASEGT in the germline V gene. V was shortened by 4 bases and J by 5 bases, with 14 bases between the two germline ends. The CDR3 totals 14 residues. CDR3 sequence (DNA): TGTGCCAGCAGTGTAGGGGGGGGGCAGACTGAAGCTTTCTTT. This gives the protein CASSVGGGQTEAFF.

CDR3: CASSLGGLAGEQYF. The CDR3 region has the DNA TGTGCCAGCAGCTTGGGGGGACTAGCGGGCGAGCAGTACTTC. The chain uses TRBV5-4 and TRBJ2-7, with 12 bases matching TRBD2. Germline loops: CDR1 SGHNT, CDR2 YYREEE (reference sequence). The CDR3 is made up of 14 amino acids. Trimming removed 0 bases from V and 6 bases from J; junction bases left unmatched: 1.

The rearrangement links TRBV7-9 to TRBJ2-3, with D perhaps matching TRBD1 (6 bases). Trimming stripped 7 bases from V and 0 bases from J, with 20 bases between. The CDR3 runs 17 residues. Germline assignment: CDR1 SEHNR and CDR2 FQNEAQ (reference sequence). In nucleotides, the CDR3 is TGTGCCAGCAAGGGGGAGCCAGCTGATACAAGCACAGATACGCAGTATTTT. Protein product: CASKGEPADTSTDTQYF.

CDR3: CAWSVGLAGGYEQYF. The CDR3, as DNA: TGTGCCTGGAGTGTAGGGCTAGCGGGAGGGTACGAGCAGTACTTC. The chain carries TRBV30 and TRBJ2-7; 12 nucleotides match TRBD2. From germline, CDR1 is GTSNPN and CDR2 SVGIG (reference sequence). V trimming: 0 bases; J trimming: 4 bases; junction bases outside the gene matches: 4. The CDR3 sequence is 15 residues long. Complete variable domain (other parts from reference TRBV30 and TRBJ2-7): SQTIHQWPATLVQPVGSPLSLECTVEGTSNPNLYWYRQAAGRGLQLLFYSVGIGQISSEVPQNLSASRPQDRQFILSSKKLLLSDSGFYLCAWSVGLAGGYEQYFGPGTRLTVT.

This chain joins TRBV9 and TRBJ2-1, with 7 positions matching TRBD1. This CDR3 is built from 15 residues. V trimming: 3 bases; J trimming: 5 bases; junction bases outside the gene matches: 8. CDR1 and CDR2 (germline): SGDLS, YYNGEE. The CDR3 reads CASSGGGERNNEQFF. CDR3 DNA sequence: TGTGCCAGCAGCGGAGGGGGCGAGAGGAACAATGAGCAGTTCTTC.

This clone appeared a single time. The rearrangement joins TRBV4-2 to TRBJ2-7; TRBD2 matches 11 bases. The CDR3 covers 16 residues. J was trimmed by 5 bases and V by 0 bases; bases with no gene match: 6. CDR1 and CDR2 (germline): LGHNA, YNFKEQ. CDR3 sequence: CASSQDVAGGLDEQYF. The CDR3 DNA follows: TGTGCCAGCAGCCAAGATGTAGCGGGAGGGCTAGACGAGCAGTACTTC.

V is TRBV28 and J is TRBJ2-3, with 8 bases aligning to TRBD1. CDR3 length equals 14 residues. V gave up 5 bases and J gave up 3 bases; unmatched junction bases: 4. Germline loops: CDR1 MDHEN, CDR2 SYDVKM. The CDR3 nucleotides are TGTGCCAGCAGTCACCAGGGGGCGACAGATACGCAGTATTTT. Translating gives CASSHQGATDTQYF.

In this sample, this clone turned up once. For the CDR3, the DNA is TGTGCCAGCAGCGAGACCTGGGGGGCCGGGGAGCTGTTTTTT. Its translation: CASSETWGAGELFF. The J gene is TRBJ2-2, the V gene TRBV7-6; D is possibly TRBD2 (6 bases). The V gene lost 5 bases and the J gene lost 6 bases, with 13 bases spanning the gap. The CDR3 totals 14 residues. Germline assignment: CDR1 SGHVS and CDR2 FNYEAQ.

The chain has TRBV12-5 and TRBJ2-4; 11 bases fit TRBD2. Germline lookup yields CDR1 LGHNT and CDR2 FRNRAP. The CDR3 is 14 residues long. The V and J ends lost 6 bases and 5 bases, in that order; junction bases with no gene match: 3. The CDR3 sequence is CASGGTSGQNIQYF. DNA for the CDR3: TGTGCTAGTGGGGGGACTAGCGGCCAAAACATTCAGTACTTC.

The V call is TRBV27, the J call TRBJ2-5; a possible D gene is TRBD2 (6 bases). Germline CDR1 and CDR2: MNHEY and SMNVEV (reference sequence). Trimming took 5 bases from V and 1 from J, leaving 20 bases between them. This CDR3 comprises 17 residues. CDR3 sequence: CASSPTGLAGFQETQYF. CDR3 DNA sequence: TGTGCCAGCAGTCCCACGGGACTGGCGGGGTTCCAAGAGACCCAGTACTTC.

This sequence joins TRBV4-3 and TRBJ2-7; 14 bases match TRBD2. CDR3 length equals 15 residues. Per the germline V gene, CDR1 is LGHNA and CDR2 is YSLEER. Losses at the gene ends were 4 bases for V and 4 bases for J; bases not matched to a gene: 3. The CDR3 here is CASSRGTSGSYEQYF. CDR3 in DNA: TGCGCCAGCAGCCGAGGGACTAGCGGGAGTTACGAGCAGTACTTC.

V and J are TRBV4-1 and TRBJ2-7, with 7 bases aligning to TRBD1. Losses at the gene ends were 0 bases for V and 4 bases for J; bases not matched to a gene: 9. The CDR3 has 16 residues. Per the germline V gene, CDR1 is MGHRA and CDR2 is YSYEKL. The CDR3 loop is CASSQERRTGYYEQYF. CDR3 DNA: TGCGCCAGCAGCCAAGAGCGTAGGACAGGTTATTACGAGCAGTACTTC.

The count of this clone is one. V is TRBV30 and J is TRBJ2-2; D uncertain. V lost 0 bases and J 7 bases, leaving 18 bases between the germline ends. The CDR3 is made up of 16 amino acids. Germline CDR1 and CDR2: GTSNPN and SVGIG (reference sequence). CDR3 sequence (DNA): TGTGCCTGGAGTGTCTTTCGTAGGCAGGCGAACGGGGAGCTGTTTTTT. This gives the protein CAWSVFRRQANGELFF.

This rearrangement joins TRBV29-1 to TRBJ2-7; TRBD1 agrees at 9 bases. J lost 5 bases, V lost 4 bases, and 6 bases had no gene match. Germline V lookup: CDR1 SQVTM, CDR2 ANQGSEA. CDR3 length: 13 residues. In DNA, the CDR3 is TGCAGCGTTGGGGACAGGGAATCGGACGAGCAGTACTTC. Encoded protein: CSVGDRESDEQYF.

The chain employs TRBV7-9 and TRBJ2-3; 7 nucleotides match TRBD2. Germline assignment: CDR1 SEHNR and CDR2 FQNEAQ (reference sequence). V was clipped by 5 bases and J by 4 bases; unmatched bases: 0. This CDR3 contains 12 residues. The CDR3 loop is CASSRGADTQYF. In DNA, the CDR3 is TGTGCCAGCAGCCGGGGGGCAGATACGCAGTATTTT.

DNA of the CDR3: TGTGCCAGCAGACCCCAGCGGGAGAAAATCAATGAGCAGTTCTTC. This sequence encodes CASRPQREKINEQFF. The V call is TRBV19, the J call TRBJ2-1, with 8 nucleotides matching TRBD2. This CDR3 is built from 15 residues. Germline CDR1 and CDR2: LNHDA and SQIVND (reference sequence). Germline trimming cut 9 bases from V and 6 bases from J; bases unmatched to any gene: 13.

The V gene is TRBV28, the J gene TRBJ2-7; 14 bases align to TRBD2. V trimming: 4 bases; J trimming: 1 base; junction bases outside the gene matches: 24. The CDR3 is 23 residues long. Germline V gene data show CDR1 as MDHEN and CDR2 as SYDVKM. The CDR3 protein is CASSWRTLGLEGLAGVYSYEQYF. CDR3 in DNA: TGTGCCAGCAGTTGGAGGACCCTCGGCCTCGAGGGACTAGCGGGAGTGTATTCCTACGAGCAGTACTTC. The whole variable domain, remainder taken from reference TRBV28 and TRBJ2-7, is DVKVTQSSRYLVKRTGEKVFLECVQDMDHENMFWYRQDPGLGLRLIYFSYDVKMKEKGDIPEGYSVSREKKERFSLILESASTNQTSMYLCASSWRTLGLEGLAGVYSYEQYFGPGTRLTVT.

CDR3 DNA sequence: TGTGCCAGTAGTCCCCACACGACAGGGGGTGGCGGGGAGCTGTTTTTT. This encodes CASSPHTTGGGGELFF. The rearrangement links TRBV19 to TRBJ2-2; 9 bases line up with TRBD1. The CDR3 has 16 amino acids. The ends lost 5 bases at V and 7 bases at J; junction bases unmatched: 11. Germline lookup yields CDR1 LNHDA and CDR2 SQIVND (reference sequence).